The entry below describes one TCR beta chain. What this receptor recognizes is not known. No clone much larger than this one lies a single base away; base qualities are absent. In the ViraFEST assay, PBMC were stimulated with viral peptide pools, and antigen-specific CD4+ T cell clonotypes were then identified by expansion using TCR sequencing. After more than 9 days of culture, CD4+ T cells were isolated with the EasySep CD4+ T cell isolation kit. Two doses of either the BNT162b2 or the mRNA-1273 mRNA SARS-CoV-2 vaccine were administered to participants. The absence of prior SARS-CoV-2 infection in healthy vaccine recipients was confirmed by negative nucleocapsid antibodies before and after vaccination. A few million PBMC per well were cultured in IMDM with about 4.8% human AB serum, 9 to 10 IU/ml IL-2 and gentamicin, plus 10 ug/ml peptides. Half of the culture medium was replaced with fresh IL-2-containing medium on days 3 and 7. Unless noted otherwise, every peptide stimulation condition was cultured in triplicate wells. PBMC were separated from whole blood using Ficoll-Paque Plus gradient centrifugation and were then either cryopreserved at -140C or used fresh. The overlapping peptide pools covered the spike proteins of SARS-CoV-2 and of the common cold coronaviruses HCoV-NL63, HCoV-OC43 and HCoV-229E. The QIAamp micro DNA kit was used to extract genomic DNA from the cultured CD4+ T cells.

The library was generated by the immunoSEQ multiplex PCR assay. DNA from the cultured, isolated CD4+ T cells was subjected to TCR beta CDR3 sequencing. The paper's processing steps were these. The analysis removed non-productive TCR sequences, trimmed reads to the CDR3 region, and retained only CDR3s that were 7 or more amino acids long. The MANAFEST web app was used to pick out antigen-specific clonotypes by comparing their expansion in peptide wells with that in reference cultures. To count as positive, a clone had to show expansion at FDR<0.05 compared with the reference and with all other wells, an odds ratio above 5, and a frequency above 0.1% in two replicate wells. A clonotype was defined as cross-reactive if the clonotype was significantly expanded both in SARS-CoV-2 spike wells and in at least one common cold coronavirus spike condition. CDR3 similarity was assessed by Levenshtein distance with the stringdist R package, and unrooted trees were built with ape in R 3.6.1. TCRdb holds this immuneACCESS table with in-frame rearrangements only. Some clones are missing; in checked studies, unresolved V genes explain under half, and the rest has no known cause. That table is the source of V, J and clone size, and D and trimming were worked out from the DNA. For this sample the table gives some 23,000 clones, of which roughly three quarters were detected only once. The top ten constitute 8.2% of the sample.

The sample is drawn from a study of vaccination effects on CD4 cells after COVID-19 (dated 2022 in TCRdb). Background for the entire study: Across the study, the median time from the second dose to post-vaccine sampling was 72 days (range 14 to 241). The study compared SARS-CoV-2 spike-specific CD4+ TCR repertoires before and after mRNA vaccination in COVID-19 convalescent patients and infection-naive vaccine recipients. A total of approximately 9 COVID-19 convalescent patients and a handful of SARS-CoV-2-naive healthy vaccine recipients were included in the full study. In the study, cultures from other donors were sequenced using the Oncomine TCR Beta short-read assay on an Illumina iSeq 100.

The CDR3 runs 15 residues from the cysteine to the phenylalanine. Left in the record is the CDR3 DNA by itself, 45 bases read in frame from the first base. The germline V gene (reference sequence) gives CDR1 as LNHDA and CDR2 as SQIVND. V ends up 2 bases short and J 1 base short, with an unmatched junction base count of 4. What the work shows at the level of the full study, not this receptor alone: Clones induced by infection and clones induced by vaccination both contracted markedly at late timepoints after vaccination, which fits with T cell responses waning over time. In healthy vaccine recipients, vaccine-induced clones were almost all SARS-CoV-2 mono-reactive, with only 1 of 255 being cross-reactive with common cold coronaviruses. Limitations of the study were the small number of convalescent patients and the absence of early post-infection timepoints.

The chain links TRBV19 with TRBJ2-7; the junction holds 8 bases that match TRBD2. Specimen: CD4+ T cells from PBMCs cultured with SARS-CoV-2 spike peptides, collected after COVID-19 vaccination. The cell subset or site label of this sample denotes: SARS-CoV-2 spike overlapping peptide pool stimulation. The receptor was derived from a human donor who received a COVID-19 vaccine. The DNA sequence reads TGTGCCAGTAGTATATCAGCGGGAGTTTCCTACGAGCAGTACTTC. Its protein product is CASSISAGVSYEQYF.